This T cell receptor (beta chain) was observed in a study of cytomegalovirus exposure and HLA in healthy donors. The CDR3 is 14 amino acids. Germline V gene data show CDR1 as SEHNR and CDR2 as FQNEAQ (reference sequence). The V and J ends lost 5 bases and 0 bases respectively, with 10 bases between them. In the case of this clone: The antigen remains unidentified.

General observations from the study: TCR beta sequences reportedly predicted most subjects' HLA-A and HLA-B alleles accurately. Later on, analysis showed that most CMV-associated TCR beta chains appeared to be HLA-restricted. In an earlier analysis, productive rearrangement rates for most beta V segments clustered near 87% or 30%.

It was with 60 Vbeta and 13 Jbeta primers that the PCR ran. Only in-frame clones appear in the TCRdb table, and some are missing; sequencing was by immunoSEQ multiplex PCR. The sample shows hundreds of thousands of clones, about three quarters of them seen only once. The chain uses TRBV7-9 and TRBJ1-2; tentatively, D is TRBD1 (5 bases). The TCR originated in a man aged 35-49 years in good health and CMV-seronegative. Sequenced sample: PBMCs. In DNA form, the CDR3 reads TGTGCCAGCAGCGGCAGGGTATCTAACTATGGCTACACCTTC. Translated: CASSGRVSNYGYTF.